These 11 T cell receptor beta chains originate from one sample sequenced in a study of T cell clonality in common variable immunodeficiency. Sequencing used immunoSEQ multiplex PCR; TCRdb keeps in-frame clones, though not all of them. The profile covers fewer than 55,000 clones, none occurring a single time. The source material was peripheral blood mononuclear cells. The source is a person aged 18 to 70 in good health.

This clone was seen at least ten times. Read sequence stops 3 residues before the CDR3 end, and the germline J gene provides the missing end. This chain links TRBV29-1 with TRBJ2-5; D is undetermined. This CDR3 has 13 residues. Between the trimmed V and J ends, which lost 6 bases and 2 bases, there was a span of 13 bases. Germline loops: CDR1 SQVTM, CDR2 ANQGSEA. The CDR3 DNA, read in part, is TGCAGCGTCTCTCGGGTGAGGCAAGAGACC. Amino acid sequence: CSVSRVRQET. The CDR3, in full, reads CSVSRVRQETQYF.

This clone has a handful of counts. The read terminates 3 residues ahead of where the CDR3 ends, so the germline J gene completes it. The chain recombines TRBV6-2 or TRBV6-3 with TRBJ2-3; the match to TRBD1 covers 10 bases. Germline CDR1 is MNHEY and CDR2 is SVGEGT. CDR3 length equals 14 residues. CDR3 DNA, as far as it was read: TGTGCCAGCAGAGCCGGGACAGGGGAAGAGACG. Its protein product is CASRAGTGEET. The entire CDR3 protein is CASRAGTGEETQYF.

CDR3 residues: CASSLSGDFEAFF. Partial CDR3 DNA: TGTGCCAGCAGCTTAAGCGGGGACTTTGAA. The chain has TRBV7-9 and TRBJ1-1; the D gene is possibly TRBD1 (5 bases). The read stops 3 residues short of the end of the CDR3; the missing end is completed from the germline J gene. With 2 bases removed from V and 7 bases from J, the gap between germline ends came to 11 bases. This CDR3 is built from 13 residues. Per the germline V gene, CDR1 is SEHNR and CDR2 is FQNEAQ (reference sequence).

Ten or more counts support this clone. The CDR3 protein is CASSLEGSQYF. The DNA read from the CDR3 is TGCGCCAGCAGCCTCGAGGGTTCG. The chain employs TRBV5-1 and TRBJ2-3, with D perhaps matching TRBD2 (5 bases). The read halts 3 residues ahead of the CDR3 end, with the missing end drawn from the germline J gene. CDR1 is SGHRS, CDR2 YFSETQ, per germline. This CDR3 contains 11 residues. Drawing the rest from reference TRBV5-1 and TRBJ2-3, the complete variable domain is KAGVTQTPRYLIKTRGQQVTLSCSPISGHRSVSWYQQTPGQGLQFLFEYFSETQRNKGNFPGRFSGRQFSNSRSEMNVSTLELGDSALYLCASSLEGSQYFGPGTRLTVL.

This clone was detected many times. The CDR3: CASTPQGLSTDTQYF. The part of the CDR3 DNA that was read is TGTGCCAGCACCCCCCAGGGCCTAAGCACAGATACG. The chain recombines TRBV2 with TRBJ2-3; D possibly corresponds to TRBD1 (5 bases). Coverage ceases 3 residues before the CDR3 finishes, and the germline J gene fills in the end. The germline CDR1 and CDR2 sequences are SNHLY and FYNNEI. The CDR3 runs 15 residues. Between the trimmed V and J ends, which lost 7 bases and 0 bases, there was a span of 14 bases. The whole variable domain, remainder taken from reference TRBV2 and TRBJ2-3, is EPEVTQTPSHQVTQMGQEVILRCVPISNHLYFYWYRQILGQKVEFLVSFYNNEISEKSEIFDDQFSVERPDGSNFTLKIRSTKLEDSAMYFCASTPQGLSTDTQYFGPGTRLTVL.

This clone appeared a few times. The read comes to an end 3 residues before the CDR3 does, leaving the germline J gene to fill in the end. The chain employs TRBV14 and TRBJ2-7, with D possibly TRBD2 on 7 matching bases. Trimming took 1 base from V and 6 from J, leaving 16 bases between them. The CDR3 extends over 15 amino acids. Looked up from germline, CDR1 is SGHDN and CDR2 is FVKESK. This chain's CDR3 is CASSQGHEGGREQYF. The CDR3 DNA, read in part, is TGTGCCAGCAGCCAAGGTCACGAGGGGGGGCGCGAG.

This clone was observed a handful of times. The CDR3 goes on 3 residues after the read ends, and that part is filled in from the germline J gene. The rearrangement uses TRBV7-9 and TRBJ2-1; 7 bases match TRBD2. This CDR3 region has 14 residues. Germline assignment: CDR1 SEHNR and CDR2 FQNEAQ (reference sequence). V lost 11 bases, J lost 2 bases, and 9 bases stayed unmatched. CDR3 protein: CAEEPSGTYNEQFF. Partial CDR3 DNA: TGTGCCGAAGAACCTAGCGGAACCTACAATGAG.

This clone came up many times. CDR3 DNA, as far as it was read: TGTGCCAGCTCACCGACTAGCGGGGCTCGGAATGAG. It yields the protein CASSPTSGARNE. The entire CDR3 protein reads CASSPTSGARNEQFF. The V gene is TRBV18, the J gene TRBJ2-1, with 11 bases aligning to TRBD2. The sequenced fragment ends 3 residues before the CDR3 boundary, so the rest is inferred from the germline J gene. CDR3 length equals 15 residues. The germline V gene has CDR1 KGHSH and CDR2 LQKENI. The trim removed 3 bases at V and 7 bases at J, leaving 5 bases unmatched.

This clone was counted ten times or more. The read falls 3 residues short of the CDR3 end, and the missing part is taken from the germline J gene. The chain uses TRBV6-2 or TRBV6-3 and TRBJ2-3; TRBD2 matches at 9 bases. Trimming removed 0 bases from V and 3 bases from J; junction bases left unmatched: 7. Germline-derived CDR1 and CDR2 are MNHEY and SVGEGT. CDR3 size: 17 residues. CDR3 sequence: CASSYSKARGGTDTQYF. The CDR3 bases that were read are TGTGCCAGCAGTTACTCGAAAGCGCGGGGGGGAACAGATACG.

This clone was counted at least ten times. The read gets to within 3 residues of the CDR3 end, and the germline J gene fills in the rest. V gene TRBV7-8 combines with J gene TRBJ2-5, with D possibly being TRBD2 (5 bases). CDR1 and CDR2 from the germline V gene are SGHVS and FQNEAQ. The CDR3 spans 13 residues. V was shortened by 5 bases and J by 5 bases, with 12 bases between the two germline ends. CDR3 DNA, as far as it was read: TGTGCCAGCAGCCCAGCGGTGGGTGAGACC. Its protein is CASSPAVGET. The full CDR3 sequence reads CASSPAVGETQYF.

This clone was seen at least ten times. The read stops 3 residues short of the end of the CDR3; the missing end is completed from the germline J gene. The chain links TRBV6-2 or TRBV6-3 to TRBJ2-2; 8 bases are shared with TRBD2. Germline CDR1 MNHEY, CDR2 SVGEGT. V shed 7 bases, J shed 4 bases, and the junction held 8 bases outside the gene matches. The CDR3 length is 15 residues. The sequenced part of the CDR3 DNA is TGTGCCAGCACCACGGGGGGGGGCGGCACCGGGGAG. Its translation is CASTTGGGGTGE. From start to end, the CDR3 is CASTTGGGGTGELFF.